This record looks at one T cell receptor (beta chain) sequence and its context. Germline CDR1 is SGHVS and CDR2 is FQNEAQ. V lost 4 bases, J lost 7 bases, and 16 bases lay in between. This CDR3 region has 14 residues. The data belong to a study of cytomegalovirus exposure and HLA in healthy donors. Amplification used 60 Vbeta primers and 13 Jbeta primers. Using immunoSEQ multiplex PCR, the repertoire was profiled, and TCRdb retains in-frame clones only, with some absent. This table has around 170,000 clones, around 80% appearing once. The sequenced sample consisted of PBMCs. This TCR came from a woman between 45 and 60 years old in good health and CMV-seropositive. This chain uses TRBV7-8 with TRBJ2-5; D is possibly TRBD1 (6 bases). As DNA, the CDR3 is TGTGCCAGCAGCTCTCCAGGGGAAGGGGGGACCCAGTACTTC. Translation gives CASSSPGEGGTQYF. Full variable domain (outside the CDR3, taken from reference TRBV7-8 and TRBJ2-5): GAGVSQSPRYKVAKRGQDVALRCDPISGHVSLFWYQQALGQGPEFLTYFQNEAQLDKSGLPSDRFFAERPEGSVSTLKIQRTQQEDSAVYLCASSSPGEGGTQYFGPGTRLLVL.